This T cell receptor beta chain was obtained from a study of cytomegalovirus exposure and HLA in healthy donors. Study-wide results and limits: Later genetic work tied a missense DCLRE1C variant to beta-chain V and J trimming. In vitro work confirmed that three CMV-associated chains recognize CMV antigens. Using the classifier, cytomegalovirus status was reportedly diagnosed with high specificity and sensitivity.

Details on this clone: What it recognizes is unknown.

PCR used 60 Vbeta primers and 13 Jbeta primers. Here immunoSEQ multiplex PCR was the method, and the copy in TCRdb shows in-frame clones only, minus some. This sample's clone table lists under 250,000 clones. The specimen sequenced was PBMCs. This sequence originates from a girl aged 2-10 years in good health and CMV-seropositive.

The CDR3 spells CASSSLAGGETQYF. The CDR3 DNA is TGTGCCAGCAGCTCTTTAGCGGGCGGGGAGACCCAGTACTTC. The genes are TRBV7-8 and TRBJ2-5, with TRBD2 matching 7 bases. The CDR3 spans 14 residues. V was clipped by 4 bases and J by 5 bases; unmatched bases: 7. Germline loops: CDR1 SGHVS, CDR2 FQNEAQ.